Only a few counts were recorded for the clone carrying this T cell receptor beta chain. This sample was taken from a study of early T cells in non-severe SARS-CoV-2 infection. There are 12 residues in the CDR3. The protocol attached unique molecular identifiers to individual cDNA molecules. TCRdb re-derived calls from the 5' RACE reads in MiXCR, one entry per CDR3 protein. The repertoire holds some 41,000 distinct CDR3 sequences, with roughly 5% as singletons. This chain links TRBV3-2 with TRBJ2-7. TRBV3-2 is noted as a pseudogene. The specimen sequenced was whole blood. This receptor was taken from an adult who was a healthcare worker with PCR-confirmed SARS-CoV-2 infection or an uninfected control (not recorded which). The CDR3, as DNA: TGTGCCAGCAGCCAAGTATCACGCGAGCAGTACTTC. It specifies CASSQVSREQYF.